This entry is about one T cell receptor (beta chain). The CDR3 totals 14 residues. The V gene's germline CDR1 is SEHNR and CDR2 FQNEAQ (reference sequence). One tube held mixed TRB-A and TRB-B primer pools for touch-down PCR. TCRdb re-analyzed the multiplex PCR reads; it lists each CDR3 protein once, without DNA. Its clone listing holds 4,500 or so distinct CDR3 sequences. TRB was amplified from roughly 270 ng of peripheral blood genomic DNA per sample. The sample is drawn from a study of T cell clusters in autoimmune cytopenias. These data were likewise used in another study, on T cell repertoires in aging, cancer and after chemotherapy. This second study says: Across the chemotherapy interval, each cancer cohort showed higher median generation probability, suggesting thymic rebound.

This TCR derives from a human donor in good health. Material for sequencing was peripheral blood. The chain uses TRBV7-9 and TRBJ2-7; TCRdb selects TRBD1, and the lack of DNA leaves this call unchecked. CDR3 residues: CASAQVTGNYEQYF.